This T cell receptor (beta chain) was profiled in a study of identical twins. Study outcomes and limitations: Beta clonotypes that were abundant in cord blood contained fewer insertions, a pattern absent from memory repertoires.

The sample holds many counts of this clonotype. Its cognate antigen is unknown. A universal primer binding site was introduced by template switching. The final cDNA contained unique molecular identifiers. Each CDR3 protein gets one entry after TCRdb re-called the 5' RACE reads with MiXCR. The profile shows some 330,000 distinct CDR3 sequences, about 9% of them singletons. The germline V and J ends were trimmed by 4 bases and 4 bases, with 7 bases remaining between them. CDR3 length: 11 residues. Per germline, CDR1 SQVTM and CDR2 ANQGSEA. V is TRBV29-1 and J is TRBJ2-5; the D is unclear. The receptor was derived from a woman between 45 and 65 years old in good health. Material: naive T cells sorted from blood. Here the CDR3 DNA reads TGCAGCGTTGCCCCGTCAGAGACCCAGTACTTC. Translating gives CSVAPSETQYF.